This T cell receptor (beta chain) was sequenced in a study of T-cell memory formation after mild COVID-19. Per germline, CDR1 MNHEY and CDR2 SVGAGI. This CDR3 spans 13 amino acids. Trimming left V 2 bases short and J 8 bases short, with 7 bases between. TCRdb fed the 5' RACE reads into MiXCR, producing one record per CDR3 protein. Of 200,000 to 250,000 distinct CDR3 sequences in the sample, 7.5% to 10% were seen once. The rearrangement joins TRBV6-5 to TRBJ1-6; D may be TRBD1 (6 bases). The sequence was obtained from a man aged 18 to 35 who had mild COVID-19 (a few samples of this study predate the infection). Cell type and time point are not known. The source material was PBMCs or a T cell subset sorted from them (not recorded which). The DNA of the CDR3 is TGTGCCAGCAGTTACGCAGGGGATTCACCCCTCCACTTT. Amino acid sequence: CASSYAGDSPLHF.